This is a list of T cell receptor beta chains from one sample in a study of T cell changes during pregnancy in multiple sclerosis. Clones were read by immunoSEQ multiplex PCR, and TCRdb kept only the in-frame ones, dropping some. The data hold about 51,000 clones, with about 91% observed a single time. The starting material was CD8+ T cells from peripheral blood mononuclear cells, obtained in the second trimester of pregnancy. Receptor source: a female donor with multiple sclerosis, enrolled in a pregnancy study. Both conserved end residues are part of each CDR3. The order of the fields is V gene, clone size, J gene, D gene, CDR3 protein, CDR3 DNA. D genes are given only for firm matches. The listing skips clone size in some rows; elsewhere it reads once, few, many or a size class.

>TRBV2|-|TRBJ2-2|TRBD1
CASTVRGSTGELFF
TGTGCCAGCACGGTCAGGGGGTCCACCGGGGAGCTGTTTTTT
>TRBV2|-|TRBJ2-2|-
CASRETDPTNTGELFF
TGTGCCAGCAGGGAGACAGATCCCACGAACACCGGGGAGCTGTTTTTT
>TRBV6-5|-|TRBJ1-2|-
CASNTTGLGYTF
TGTGCCAGCAACACGACAGGTTTGGGCTACACCTTC
>TRBV6-4|-|TRBJ1-1|-
CASSDSTNTEAFF
TGTGCCAGCAGTGACTCGACAAACACTGAAGCTTTCTTT
>TRBV19|-|TRBJ1-1|-
CASSPPGRWNTEAFF
TGTGCCAGTAGTCCGCCGGGGAGGTGGAACACTGAAGCTTTCTTT
>TRBV11-3|-|TRBJ2-3|-
CASRGRATSTDTQYF
TGTGCCAGCAGGGGCAGAGCTACTAGCACAGATACGCAGTATTTT
>TRBV15|-|TRBJ2-1|TRBD2
CATSNQRGGLNEQFF
TGTGCCACCAGCAATCAGCGGGGGGGCCTCAATGAGCAGTTCTTC
>TRBV4-1|-|TRBJ2-1|-
CASSQEEGVYNEQFF
TGCGCCAGCAGCCAAGAGGAAGGGGTCTACAATGAGCAGTTCTTC
>TRBV14|-|TRBJ2-1|TRBD2
CASSHLAGAANEQFF
TGTGCCAGCAGCCACCTAGCGGGGGCCGCAAATGAGCAGTTCTTC
>TRBV7-3|-|TRBJ2-1|-
CASSPPGDSNEQFF
TGTGCCAGCAGCCCCCCAGGGGATAGCAATGAGCAGTTCTTC
>TRBV7-2|once|TRBJ2-7|TRBD2
CASSLGGGATYEQYF
TGTGCCAGCAGCTTAGGCGGGGGGGCCACTTACGAGCAGTACTTC
>TRBV9|-|TRBJ2-3|TRBD2
CASSPLLAGAGTDTQYF
TGTGCCAGCAGCCCGTTGCTAGCGGGGGCAGGCACAGATACGCAGTATTTT
>TRBV7-2|-|TRBJ2-7|-
CASSLGAYEQYF
TGTGCCAGCAGCCTCGGGGCCTACGAGCAGTACTTC
>TRBV7-6|-|TRBJ1-1|TRBD1
CASSYRGVNTEAFF
TGTGCCAGCAGCTACAGGGGAGTTAACACTGAAGCTTTCTTT
>TRBV30|-|TRBJ1-5|TRBD1
CAWGLTGEQPQHF
TGTGCCTGGGGCCTTACAGGGGAACAGCCCCAGCATTTT
>TRBV7-2|-|TRBJ2-3|TRBD2
CASSLEVAGGDTQYF
TGTGCCAGCAGCTTAGAGGTAGCGGGGGGAGATACGCAGTATTTT
>TRBV9|-|TRBJ2-2|TRBD2
CASSGPSLAGGPNTGELFF
TGTGCCAGCAGCGGGCCTAGTCTAGCGGGGGGGCCGAACACCGGGGAGCTGTTTTTT
>TRBV18|-|TRBJ2-3|-
CASSPQLAPDTQYF
TGTGCCAGCTCACCACAACTTGCCCCAGATACGCAGTATTTT
>TRBV25-1|-|TRBJ2-1|-
CASSKGPNEQFF
TGTGCCAGCAGCAAGGGGCCCAATGAGCAGTTCTTC
>TRBV9|-|TRBJ2-2|TRBD2
CASSPRTSGGNTGELFF
TGTGCCAGCAGCCCCCGGACTAGCGGGGGGAACACCGGGGAGCTGTTTTTT
>TRBV10-3|-|TRBJ2-1|TRBD1
CAISGTGTGARYEQFF
TGTGCCATCAGTGGAACCGGGACAGGGGCAAGGTATGAGCAGTTCTTC
>TRBV13|-|TRBJ2-7|-
CASSGTGLEEQYF
TGTGCCAGCAGCGGGACTGGTCTAGAGGAGCAGTACTTC
>TRBV20-1|once|TRBJ1-3|-
CSAWEEYTIYF
TGCAGTGCTTGGGAGGAGTACACCATATATTTT
>TRBV9|-|TRBJ2-1|-
CASSVAAGPMGEQFF
TGTGCCAGCAGCGTAGCGGCAGGGCCGATGGGTGAGCAGTTCTTC
>TRBV9|-|TRBJ2-2|TRBD1
CASSATGGATGELFF
TGTGCCAGCAGCGCCACAGGGGGCGCGACCGGGGAGCTGTTTTTT
>TRBV9|once|TRBJ2-6|-
CASSVKPSGANVLTF
TGTGCCAGCAGCGTTAAGCCTTCCGGGGCCAACGTCCTGACTTTC
>TRBV4-1|-|TRBJ1-1|-
CASSQVQGNTEAFF
TGCGCCAGCAGCCAAGTTCAGGGGAACACTGAAGCTTTCTTT
>TRBV12-1|once|TRBJ2-2|-
CASSRTSGGLNTGELFF
TGTGCCAGCAGCCGCACTAGCGGGGGCCTGAACACCGGGGAGCTGTTTTTT
>TRBV19|-|TRBJ1-6|TRBD1
CASRTGGPTPLHF
TGTGCCAGTAGGACAGGGGGCCCGACACCCCTCCACTTT
>TRBV10-3|-|TRBJ1-6|TRBD1
CAISEVPMGTDYNSPLHF
TGTGCCATCAGTGAAGTTCCCATGGGGACAGACTATAATTCACCCCTCCACTTT
>TRBV10-3|-|TRBJ1-2|TRBD1
CAIHDRALNYGYTF
TGTGCCATCCATGACAGGGCGCTTAACTATGGCTACACCTTC
>TRBV5-6|-|TRBJ2-3|TRBD2
CASSGAGGPSTDTQYF
TGTGCCAGCAGCGGAGCGGGGGGGCCTAGCACAGATACGCAGTATTTT
>TRBV19|-|TRBJ1-5|-
CASSIDAGYSNQPQHF
TGTGCCAGTAGTATAGATGCAGGATATAGCAATCAGCCCCAGCATTTT
>TRBV30|once|TRBJ1-4|-
CAWSVEGRNEKLFF
TGTGCCTGGAGTGTGGAGGGGCGGAACGAAAAACTGTTTTTT
>TRBV6-1|-|TRBJ2-5|TRBD2
CASSELLGAAGTQETQYF
TGTGCCAGCAGTGAGCTGTTAGGTGCAGCGGGGACCCAAGAGACCCAGTACTTC